The 27 T cell receptor beta chains presented below share a single source sample, sequenced in a study of shared clonotypes between healthy human individuals. Produced via immunoSEQ multiplex PCR; TCRdb's table is partial and in-frame only. The sample includes about half a million clones, 81% seen only once; the top ten take 9.5% to 15%. The source material was PBMCs. Receptors originate from a woman aged 40 to 49 in good health. Some clones in this sample may be carry-over from other donors' samples.

The V call is TRBV29-1, the J call TRBJ2-6; TRBD1 matches at 12 bases. CDR3 length equals 17 residues. V lost 4 bases and J lost 2; bases outside the gene matches: 6. CDR1 is SQVTM and CDR2 is ANQGSEA in the germline V gene. In DNA form, the CDR3 reads TGCAGCGTTGGGGCAGGGGACAGGGGGCCTGGGGCCAACGTCCTGACTTTC. Its protein product is CSVGAGDRGPGANVLTF.

The chain uses TRBV28 and TRBJ1-4; perhaps TRBD1 as D (6 bases). Trimming cost V 6 bases and J 7 bases, with 15 bases left between them. Germline V CDR1 and CDR2: MDHEN, SYDVKM. The CDR3 has 14 amino acids. The CDR3 loop is CASRNPGDGEKLFF. CDR3 in DNA: TGTGCCAGCAGAAACCCAGGGGACGGTGAAAAACTGTTTTTT.

The rearrangement links TRBV9 to TRBJ2-2, with 7 nucleotides matching TRBD2. The CDR3 is made up of 15 amino acids. Germline V gene lookup returns CDR1 SGDLS and CDR2 YYNGEE. Unmatched junction bases numbered 6, after V lost 6 bases and J lost 1 base. The CDR3 sequence is CASKAASGNTGELFF. CDR3 nucleotide sequence: TGTGCCAGCAAGGCGGCTAGCGGGAACACCGGGGAGCTGTTTTTT.

The rearrangement joins TRBV29-1 to TRBJ2-2; D is perhaps TRBD1 (6 bases). CDR1 is SQVTM, CDR2 ANQGSEA, per germline. Trimming left V 4 bases short and J 4 bases short, with 13 bases between. CDR3 length: 14 amino acids. CDR3 residues: CSVVRGSVTGELFF. The CDR3 DNA is TGCAGCGTTGTGAGGGGGAGCGTCACCGGGGAGCTGTTTTTT.

This sequence joins TRBV28 and TRBJ1-1, with a tentative D call TRBD1 (6 bases). This CDR3 has 15 amino acids. The V gene lost 5 bases and the J gene lost 1 base, with 14 bases spanning the gap. The germline V gene encodes CDR1 MDHEN and CDR2 SYDVKM. The chain's CDR3 is CASSPWGAGNTEAFF. The CDR3 region has the DNA TGTGCCAGCAGTCCCTGGGGGGCCGGGAACACTGAAGCTTTCTTT. Full variable domain (rest looked up from reference TRBV28 and TRBJ1-1): DVKVTQSSRYLVKRTGEKVFLECVQDMDHENMFWYRQDPGLGLRLIYFSYDVKMKEKGDIPEGYSVSREKKERFSLILESASTNQTSMYLCASSPWGAGNTEAFFGQGTRLTVV.

The chain carries TRBV7-8 and TRBJ2-2, with D perhaps TRBD2 (6 bases). Germline-derived CDR1 and CDR2 are SGHVS and FQNEAQ. The CDR3 is 16 amino acids. Trimming took 5 bases from V and 3 from J, leaving 16 bases between them. The CDR3 nucleotides read TGTGCCAGCAGCACCCGTAGCGGACCCGACACCGGGGAGCTGTTTTTT. Translating gives CASSTRSGPDTGELFF.

Comments on this clone: This sequence may be a read error, since a much larger clone differs from it by one base. Distinct nucleotide sequences in the sample also encode this CDR3. The chain links TRBV7-6 to TRBJ2-1; TRBD2 agrees at 13 bases. Unmatched junction bases numbered 13, after V lost 0 bases and J lost 8 bases. The length of the CDR3 is 19 residues. Germline V gene data show CDR1 as SGHVS and CDR2 as FNYEAQ. This CDR3 reads CASSLALTLAGGPVDEQFF. CDR3 in DNA: TGTGCCAGCAGCTTAGCGCTTACACTAGCGGGAGGGCCGGTTGATGAGCAGTTCTTC.

This chain joins TRBV2 and TRBJ2-1, with D tentatively TRBD1 or TRBD2 (6 bases each). The CDR3 covers 15 residues. V lost 4 bases, J lost 0 bases, and 10 bases lay in between. Germline V gives CDR1 SNHLY, CDR2 FYNNEI. This CDR3 is CASSGGAASYNEQFF. The DNA of the CDR3 is TGTGCCAGCAGTGGGGGGGCGGCCTCCTACAATGAGCAGTTCTTC.

This rearrangement joins TRBV13 to TRBJ2-1, with 11 bases aligning to TRBD2. CDR3 size: 14 residues. Trimming at V came to 5 bases and at J to 9 bases, leaving 6 bases not matched to a gene. CDR1 and CDR2 (germline): PRHDT, FYEKMQ (reference sequence). The CDR3 nucleotides read TGTGCCAGCAGCGCGCTAGCGGGAGGTGCTGAGCAGTTCTTC. Encoded protein: CASSALAGGAEQFF.

On this clone itself: It differs at one base from a far larger clone, so likely a read error. The chain links TRBV7-9 to TRBJ2-3; D could derive from TRBD1 or TRBD2 (5 bases each). The CDR3 is 18 amino acids. Trimming cost V 8 bases and J 0 bases, with 24 bases left between them. CDR1 and CDR2 (germline): SEHNR, FQNEAQ (reference sequence). The CDR3 loop is CASRLRPGDGPSTDTQYF. The CDR3 region has the DNA TGTGCCAGCCGACTTAGGCCCGGGGACGGTCCTAGCACAGATACGCAGTATTTT.

A note on this clone: The likely explanation is a read error, given a far larger clone one base away. The chain recombines TRBV9 with TRBJ2-5; tentatively, D is TRBD2 (6 bases). Deletions cut 7 bases from V and 9 bases from J, with 22 bases between. The germline V gene encodes CDR1 SGDLS and CDR2 YYNGEE. This CDR3 has 14 amino acids. Here the CDR3 reads CASGGAGTVRAQYF. Here the CDR3 DNA reads TGTGCCAGCGGAGGGGCCGGAACCGTGAGGGCCCAGTACTTC.

The table lists this clone with a count of one. Relative to the germline gene, one junction end is altered; a read error may explain this. V usage is TRBV2 and J usage is TRBJ1-1, with 8 positions matching TRBD1. The CDR3 is 14 residues long. Germline lookup yields CDR1 SNHLY and CDR2 FYNNEI. The CDR3 protein is CASSQVDRGTEAFF. DNA of the CDR3: TGCGCCAGCAGCCAAGTTGACAGGGGCACTGAAGCTTTCTTT.

The chain couples TRBV4-1 to TRBJ2-2, with 9 bases aligning to TRBD2. J gave up 5 bases and V 1 base, and 8 bases lay outside the gene matches. This CDR3 has 17 residues. Germline V lookup: CDR1 MGHRA, CDR2 YSYEKL. CDR3 residues: CASSQAPSGTQTGELFF. CDR3 coding DNA: TGCGCCAGCAGCCAAGCTCCTAGCGGGACTCAGACCGGGGAGCTGTTTTTT.

This chain connects TRBV6-5 to TRBJ1-1; D remains unclear. This CDR3 region has 16 residues. The germline CDR1 and CDR2 sequences are MNHEY and SVGAGI. With 4 bases removed from V and 4 bases from J, the gap between germline ends came to 19 bases. CDR3 in amino acids: CASSLWVLNKGTEAFF. The CDR3 DNA reads as TGTGCCAGCAGTTTGTGGGTTCTGAACAAGGGCACTGAAGCTTTCTTT.

V and J are TRBV14 and TRBJ2-4; D may be TRBD1 (6 bases). With 5 bases removed from V and 1 base from J, the gap between germline ends came to 12 bases. The V gene's germline CDR1 is SGHDN and CDR2 FVKESK. CDR3 length: 15 amino acids. CDR3 nucleotides: TGTGCCAGCAGCTTGGGGGCATCGGCCAAAAACATTCAGTACTTC. It is translated as CASSLGASAKNIQYF. Full variable domain (missing parts from reference TRBV14 and TRBJ2-4): EAGVTQFPSHSVIEKGQTVTLRCDPISGHDNLYWYRRVMGKEIKFLLHFVKESKQDESGMPNNRFLAERTGGTYSTLKVQPAELEDSGVYFCASSLGASAKNIQYFGAGTRLSVL.

As to this clone: Given a far larger clone just one base away, this is likely a sequencing read error. V usage is TRBV10-2 and J usage is TRBJ2-2; D may be TRBD2 (5 bases). The CDR3 has 12 amino acids. Germline V gene lookup returns CDR1 WSHSY and CDR2 SAAADI. The chain's CDR3 is CASRENTGELSF. As DNA, the CDR3 is TGCGCCAGCAGGGAGAACACCGGGGAGCTGTCTTTT.

The rearrangement uses TRBV2 and TRBJ1-2; D might be TRBD1 (5 bases). Germline lookup yields CDR1 SNHLY and CDR2 FYNNEI. Trimming took off 3 bases at V and 8 bases at J, with 16 bases between the two ends. This CDR3 comprises 14 residues. The CDR3 bases are TGTGCCAGCAGTGAGGCCGGAGAGGGGAGAGGCTACACCTTC. Its protein product is CASSEAGEGRGYTF.

A single count supports this clone. V usage is TRBV28 and J usage is TRBJ2-7, with 7 bases identical to TRBD1. The junction had 15 bases not matched to a gene; V was cut back by 6 bases and J by 7 bases. The CDR3 runs to 15 residues. Germline V gene data show CDR1 as MDHEN and CDR2 as SYDVKM. CDR3 in DNA: TGTGCCAGCAGCCCCGGGGACAGTTACTTAGGGGAGCAGTACTTC. Translating gives CASSPGDSYLGEQYF. Full variable domain (missing parts from reference TRBV28 and TRBJ2-7): DVKVTQSSRYLVKRTGEKVFLECVQDMDHENMFWYRQDPGLGLRLIYFSYDVKMKEKGDIPEGYSVSREKKERFSLILESASTNQTSMYLCASSPGDSYLGEQYFGPGTRLTVT.

J is TRBJ2-5 and V is TRBV6-1; the match to TRBD2 covers 11 bases. This CDR3 has 16 amino acids. CDR1 is MNHNS, CDR2 SASEGT, per germline. The V and J ends lost 4 bases and 4 bases, in that order; junction bases with no gene match: 8. CDR3 sequence reads: CASSVYPSGRSETQYF. The DNA for the CDR3 is TGTGCCAGCAGTGTGTATCCTAGCGGGAGGTCAGAGACCCAGTACTTC.

The V call is TRBV25-1, the J call TRBJ2-1; 7 nucleotides align to TRBD2. V gave up 5 bases and J gave up 6 bases; unmatched junction bases: 10. In germline, CDR1 is MGHDK, CDR2 SYGVNS. There are 15 residues in the CDR3. CDR3 in DNA: TGTGCCAGCAGTACCCAGCTTTCTAGCGGCAATGAGCAGTTCTTC. Encoded protein: CASSTQLSSGNEQFF. Full variable domain (rest looked up from reference TRBV25-1 and TRBJ2-1): EADIYQTPRYLVIGTGKKITLECSQTMGHDKMYWYQQDPGMELHLIHYSYGVNSTEKGDLSSESTVSRIRTEHFPLTLESARPSHTSQYLCASSTQLSSGNEQFFGPGTRLTVL.

The CDR3 DNA sequence: TGTGCCAGCAAGGCACTAGCGGGAGCGGATGAGCAGTTCTTC. Amino acids: CASKALAGADEQFF. The chain employs TRBV11-2 and TRBJ2-1, with 11 bases lining up with TRBD2. V lost 7 bases and J lost 8; bases outside the gene matches: 7. Germline V CDR1 and CDR2: SGHAT, FQNNGV. The CDR3 totals 14 residues.

The chain uses TRBV6-5 and TRBJ2-1, with TRBD2 identical over 13 bases. V lost 7 bases, J lost 7 bases, and 4 bases stayed unmatched. The CDR3 totals 14 residues. The V gene's germline CDR1 is MNHEY and CDR2 SVGAGI. CDR3: CASKLAGGRNEQFF. The CDR3 nucleotides are TGTGCCAGCAAACTAGCGGGAGGGCGTAATGAGCAGTTCTTC.

In this sample, this clone turned up a few times. The chain has TRBV5-1 and TRBJ1-1; D remains unclear. Germline V CDR1 and CDR2: SGHRS, YFSETQ. This CDR3 contains 14 residues. Between the trimmed V and J ends, which lost 0 bases and 1 base, there was a span of 7 bases. This chain's CDR3 is CASSLGHSNTEAFF. CDR3 DNA: TGCGCCAGCAGCTTGGGACACTCGAACACTGAAGCTTTCTTT.

The gene calls are TRBV4-2 and TRBJ2-7; 10 bases line up with TRBD2. V trimming: 3 bases; J trimming: 2 bases; junction bases outside the gene matches: 4. Looked up from germline, CDR1 is LGHNA and CDR2 is YNFKEQ. The CDR3 has 15 residues. The CDR3 protein is CASSQEREGPYEQYF. CDR3 nucleotides: TGTGCCAGCAGCCAGGAGCGGGAGGGCCCCTACGAGCAGTACTTC.

This clone was picked up a small number of times. The genes are TRBV4-1 and TRBJ2-3, with 8 bases aligning to TRBD2. This CDR3 has 15 amino acids. Germline CDR1 reads MGHRA; CDR2 reads YSYEKL. Trimming removed 4 bases from V and 1 base from J; junction bases left unmatched: 4. CDR3 protein: CASSLVTSGTDTQYF. CDR3 in DNA: TGCGCCAGCAGCCTAGTGACTAGCGGCACAGATACGCAGTATTTT.

About this clone itself: Since a far larger clone is one base different, this is likely a read error. The J gene is TRBJ1-1, the V gene TRBV29-1; D unresolved. V was trimmed by 4 bases and J by 1 base, leaving 13 bases between them. In germline, CDR1 is SQVTM, CDR2 ANQGSEA. The length of the CDR3 is 14 residues. CDR3 amino acids: CSVATRAANTEAFF. The CDR3 DNA is TGCAGCGTTGCCACGAGGGCAGCGAACACTGAAGCTTTCTTT.

This chain joins TRBV28 and TRBJ2-1; 14 bases agree with TRBD2. CDR3 size: 15 residues. V lost 6 bases to trimming and J lost 9 bases; unmatched junction nucleotides: 7. Germline CDR1 and CDR2: MDHEN and SYDVKM. The DNA of the CDR3 is TGTGCCAGCAGCCCCCGGACTAGCGGGAGGTTTGAGCAGTTCTTC. As protein: CASSPRTSGRFEQFF.